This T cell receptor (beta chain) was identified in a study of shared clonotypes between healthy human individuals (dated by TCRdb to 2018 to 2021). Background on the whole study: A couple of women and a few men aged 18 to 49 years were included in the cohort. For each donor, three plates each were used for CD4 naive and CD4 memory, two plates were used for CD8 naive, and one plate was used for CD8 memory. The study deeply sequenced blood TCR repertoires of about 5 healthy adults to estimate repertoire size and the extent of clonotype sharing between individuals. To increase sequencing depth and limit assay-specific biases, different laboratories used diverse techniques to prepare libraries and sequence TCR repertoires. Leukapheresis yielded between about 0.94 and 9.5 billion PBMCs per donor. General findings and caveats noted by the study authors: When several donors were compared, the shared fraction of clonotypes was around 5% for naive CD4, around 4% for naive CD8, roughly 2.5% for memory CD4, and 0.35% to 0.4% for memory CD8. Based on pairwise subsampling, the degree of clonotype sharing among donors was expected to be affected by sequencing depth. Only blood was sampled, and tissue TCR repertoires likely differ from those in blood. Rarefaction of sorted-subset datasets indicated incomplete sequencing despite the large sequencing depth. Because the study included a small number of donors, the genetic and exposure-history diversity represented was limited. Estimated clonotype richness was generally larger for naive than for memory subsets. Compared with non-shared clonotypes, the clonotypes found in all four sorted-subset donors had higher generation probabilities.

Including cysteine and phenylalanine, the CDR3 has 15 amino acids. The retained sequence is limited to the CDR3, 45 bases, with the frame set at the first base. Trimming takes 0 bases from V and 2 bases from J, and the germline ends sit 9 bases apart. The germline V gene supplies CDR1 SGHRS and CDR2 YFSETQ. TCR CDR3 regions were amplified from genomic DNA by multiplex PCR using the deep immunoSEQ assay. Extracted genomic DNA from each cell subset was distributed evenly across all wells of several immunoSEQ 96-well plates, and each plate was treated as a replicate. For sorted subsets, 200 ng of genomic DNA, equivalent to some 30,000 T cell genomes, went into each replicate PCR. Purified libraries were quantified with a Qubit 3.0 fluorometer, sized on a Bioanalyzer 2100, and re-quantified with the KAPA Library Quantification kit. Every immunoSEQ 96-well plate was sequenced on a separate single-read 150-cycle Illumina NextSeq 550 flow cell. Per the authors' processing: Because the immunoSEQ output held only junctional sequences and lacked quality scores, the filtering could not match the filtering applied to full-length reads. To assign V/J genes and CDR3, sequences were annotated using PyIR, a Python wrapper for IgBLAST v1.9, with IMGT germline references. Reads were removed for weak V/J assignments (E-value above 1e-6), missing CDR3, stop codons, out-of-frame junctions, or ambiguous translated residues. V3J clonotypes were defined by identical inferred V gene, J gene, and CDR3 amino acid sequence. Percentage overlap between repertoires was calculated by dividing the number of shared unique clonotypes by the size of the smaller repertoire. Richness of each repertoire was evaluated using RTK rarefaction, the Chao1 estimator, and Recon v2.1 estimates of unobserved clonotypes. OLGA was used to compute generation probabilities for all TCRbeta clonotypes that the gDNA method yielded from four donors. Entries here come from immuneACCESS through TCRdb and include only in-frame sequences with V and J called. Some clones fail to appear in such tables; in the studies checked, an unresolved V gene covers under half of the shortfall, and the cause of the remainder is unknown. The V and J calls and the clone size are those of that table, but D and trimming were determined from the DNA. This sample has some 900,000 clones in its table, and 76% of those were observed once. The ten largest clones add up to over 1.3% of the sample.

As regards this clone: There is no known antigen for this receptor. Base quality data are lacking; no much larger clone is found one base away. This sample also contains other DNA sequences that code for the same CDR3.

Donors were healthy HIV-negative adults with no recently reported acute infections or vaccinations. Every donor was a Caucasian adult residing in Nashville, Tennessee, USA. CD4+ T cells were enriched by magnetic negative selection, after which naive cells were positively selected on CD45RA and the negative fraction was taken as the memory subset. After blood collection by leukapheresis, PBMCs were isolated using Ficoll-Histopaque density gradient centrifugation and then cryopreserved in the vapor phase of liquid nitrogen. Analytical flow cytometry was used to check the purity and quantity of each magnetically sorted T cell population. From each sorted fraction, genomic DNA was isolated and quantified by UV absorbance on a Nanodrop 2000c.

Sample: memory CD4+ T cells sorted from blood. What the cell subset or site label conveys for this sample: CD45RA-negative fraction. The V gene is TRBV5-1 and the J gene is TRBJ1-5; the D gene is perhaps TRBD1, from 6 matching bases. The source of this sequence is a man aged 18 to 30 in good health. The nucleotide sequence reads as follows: TGCGCCAGCAGCTTGGAGGGGGTTGGCAATCAGCCCCAGCATTTT. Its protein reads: CASSLEGVGNQPQHF.